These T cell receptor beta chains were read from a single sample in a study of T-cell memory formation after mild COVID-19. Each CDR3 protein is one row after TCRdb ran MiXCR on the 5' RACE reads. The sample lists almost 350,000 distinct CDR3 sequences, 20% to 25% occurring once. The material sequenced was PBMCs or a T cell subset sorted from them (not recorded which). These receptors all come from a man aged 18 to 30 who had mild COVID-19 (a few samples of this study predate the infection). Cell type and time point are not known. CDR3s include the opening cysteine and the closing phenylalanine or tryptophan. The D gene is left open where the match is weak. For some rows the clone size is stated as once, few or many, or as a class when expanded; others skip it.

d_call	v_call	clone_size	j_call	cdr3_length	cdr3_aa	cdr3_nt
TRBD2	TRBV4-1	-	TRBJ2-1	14	CASSQRAGTNEQFF	TGCGCCAGCAGCCAACGAGCGGGGACTAATGAGCAGTTCTTC
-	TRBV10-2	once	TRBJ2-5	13	CASVSRRQETQYF	TGCGCCAGCGTTTCCAGGCGGCAAGAGACCCAGTACTTC
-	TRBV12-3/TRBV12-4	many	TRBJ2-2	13	CASLGRGTGELFF	TGTGCCAGCTTAGGCCGAGGCACCGGGGAGCTGTTTTTT
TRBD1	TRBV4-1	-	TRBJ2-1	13	CASSPGTGDEQFF	TGCGCCAGCAGCCCTGGGACAGGGGACGAGCAGTTCTTC
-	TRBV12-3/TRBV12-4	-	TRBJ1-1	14	CASSLLQGTTEAFF	TGTGCCAGCAGTTTGTTACAGGGAACCACTGAAGCTTTCTTT
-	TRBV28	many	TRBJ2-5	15	CASSPDPEQRGTQYF	TGTGCCAGCAGTCCCGACCCCGAGCAGAGGGGGACCCAGTACTTC
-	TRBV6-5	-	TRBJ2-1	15	CASSYSAGQYNEQFF	TGTGCCAGCAGTTACTCGGCGGGACAGTACAATGAGCAGTTCTTC
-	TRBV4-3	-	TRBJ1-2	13	CASSQTGLFGYTF	TGCGCCAGCAGCCAAACAGGGTTGTTTGGCTACACCTTC
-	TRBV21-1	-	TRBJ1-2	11	CASRAEGGYTF	TGTGCCAGCAGGGCAGAGGGTGGCTACACCTTC
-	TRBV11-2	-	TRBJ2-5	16	CASSLGARPGGETQYF	TGTGCCAGCAGCTTAGGGGCGCGTCCGGGTGGAGAGACCCAGTACTTC
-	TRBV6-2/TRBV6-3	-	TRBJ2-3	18	CASSLQRRLLEDTDTQYF	TGTGCCAGCAGTTTACAAAGACGTTTGCTTGAGGACACAGATACGCAGTATTTT
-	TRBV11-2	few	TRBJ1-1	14	CASGPGGGGTEAFF	TGTGCCAGCGGCCCGGGGGGGGGAGGCACTGAAGCTTTCTTT
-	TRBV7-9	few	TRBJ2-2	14	CASSLEEGAGELFF	TGTGCCAGCAGCTTAGAGGAGGGGGCCGGGGAGCTGTTTTTT
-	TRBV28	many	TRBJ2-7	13	CASIRGFEDEQYF	TGTGCCAGCATCCGGGGGTTTGAGGACGAGCAGTACTTC
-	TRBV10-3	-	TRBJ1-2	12	CAIKGSGYGYTF	TGTGCCATCAAGGGCAGTGGGTATGGCTACACCTTC
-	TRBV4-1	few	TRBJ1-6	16	CASSQHSGRTNSPLHF	TGCGCCAGCAGCCAACACTCGGGACGGACGAATTCACCCCTCCACTTT
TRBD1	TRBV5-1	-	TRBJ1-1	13	CASTGPGGTEAFF	TGCGCCAGCACCGGACCAGGGGGCACTGAAGCTTTCTTT
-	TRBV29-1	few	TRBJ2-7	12	CSVFDTDYEQYF	TGCAGCGTATTTGATACGGACTACGAGCAGTACTTC
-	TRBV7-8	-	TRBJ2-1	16	CASSSPSRRYDNEQFF	TGTGCCAGCAGCTCCCCCTCGCGTAGGTACGACAATGAGCAGTTCTTC
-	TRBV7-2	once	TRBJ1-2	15	CASSRVGRTIGGYTF	TGTGCCAGCAGCCGGGTTGGACGGACCATCGGTGGCTACACCTTC
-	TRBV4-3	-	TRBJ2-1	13	CASSQQHYNEQFF	TGCGCCAGCAGCCAACAGCACTACAATGAGCAGTTCTTC
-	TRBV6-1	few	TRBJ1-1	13	CASSITQEGGAFF	TGTGCCAGCAGTATTACCCAGGAGGGGGGAGCTTTCTTT
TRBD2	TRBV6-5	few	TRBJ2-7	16	CASSYSLAGAFYEQYF	TGTGCCAGCAGTTACTCTCTAGCGGGGGCCTTCTACGAGCAGTACTTC
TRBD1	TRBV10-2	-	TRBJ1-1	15	CASSEDRGMNTEAFF	TGCGCCAGCAGTGAGGACAGGGGGATGAACACTGAAGCTTTCTTT
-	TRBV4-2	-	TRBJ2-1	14	CASSQEYRRPEQFF	TGTGCCAGCAGCCAAGAGTACCGGCGGCCTGAGCAGTTCTTC
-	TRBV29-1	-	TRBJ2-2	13	CSVARVDTGELFF	TGCAGCGTTGCCAGGGTCGACACCGGGGAGCTGTTTTTT
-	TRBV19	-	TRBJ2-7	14	CASSDSISSYEQYF	TGTGCCAGTAGCGATAGTATCTCCTCCTACGAGCAGTACTTC
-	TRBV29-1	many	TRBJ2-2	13	CSVEMVGTGELFF	TGCAGCGTTGAAATGGTTGGCACCGGGGAGCTGTTTTTT
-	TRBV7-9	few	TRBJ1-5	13	CASSLGWGQPQHF	TGTGCCAGCAGCTTAGGGTGGGGTCAGCCCCAGCATTTT
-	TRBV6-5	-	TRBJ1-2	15	CASSRQPGTPYGYTF	TGTGCCAGCTCACGCCAACCTGGGACACCCTATGGCTACACCTTC
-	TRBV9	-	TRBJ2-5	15	CASSVTPGTQETQYF	TGTGCCAGCAGCGTGACGCCGGGGACACAAGAGACCCAGTACTTC
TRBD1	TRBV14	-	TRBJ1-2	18	CASSLTGTGGPFRYGYTF	TGTGCCAGCAGCCTCACCGGGACAGGGGGCCCCTTTCGGTATGGCTACACCTTC
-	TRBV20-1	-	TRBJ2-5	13	CSARVVDPATQYF	TGCAGTGCTAGAGTGGTCGACCCAGCGACCCAGTACTTC
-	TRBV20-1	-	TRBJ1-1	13	CSARDRGKGEAFF	TGCAGTGCTAGAGATCGGGGCAAGGGTGAAGCTTTCTTT
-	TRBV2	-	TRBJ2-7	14	CASKGIIGGYEQYF	TGTGCCAGCAAGGGCATTATTGGGGGCTACGAGCAGTACTTC
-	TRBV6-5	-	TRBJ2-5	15	CASSRTDSSGGTQYF	TGTGCCAGCAGTAGAACCGACAGTTCTGGGGGGACCCAGTACTTC
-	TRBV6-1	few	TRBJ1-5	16	CASSETWGYSNQPQHF	TGTGCCAGCAGTGAGACGTGGGGTTATAGCAATCAGCCCCAGCATTTT
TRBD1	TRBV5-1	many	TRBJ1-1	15	CASSYRQGINTEAFF	TGCGCCAGCAGCTATAGACAGGGGATAAACACTGAAGCTTTCTTT
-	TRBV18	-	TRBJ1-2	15	CASSPQGSTNDGYTF	TGTGCCAGCTCACCACAGGGCAGCACAAATGATGGCTACACCTTC
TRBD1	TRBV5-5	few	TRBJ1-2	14	CASWTGGGNYGYTF	TGTGCCAGCTGGACAGGGGGCGGGAACTATGGCTACACCTTC
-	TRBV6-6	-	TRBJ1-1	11	CASTVQGEAFF	TGTGCCAGCACCGTACAGGGCGAAGCTTTCTTT
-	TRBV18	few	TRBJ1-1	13	CASSMGKDNEAFF	TGTGCCAGCTCAATGGGGAAGGACAATGAAGCTTTCTTT
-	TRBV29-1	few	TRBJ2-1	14	CSVARGLNYNEQFF	TGCAGCGTTGCTAGAGGCCTTAACTACAATGAGCAGTTCTTC